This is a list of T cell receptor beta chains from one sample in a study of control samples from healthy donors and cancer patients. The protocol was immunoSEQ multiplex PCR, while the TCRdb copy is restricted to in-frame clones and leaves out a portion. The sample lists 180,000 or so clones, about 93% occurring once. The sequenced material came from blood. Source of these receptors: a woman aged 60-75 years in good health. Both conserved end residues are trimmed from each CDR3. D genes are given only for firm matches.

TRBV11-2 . ASSLAILASGANVLT
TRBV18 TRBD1 ASSQQGVSTEAF
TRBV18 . ASSPRVVSTGELF
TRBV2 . ASSETINNEQF
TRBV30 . AWSVWGTPSNYGYT
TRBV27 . ASSLGPGAGNQPQH
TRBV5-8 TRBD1 ASNGGLDRPGGYT
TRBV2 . ASSEALRSNEQF
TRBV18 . ASSPSSYEQY
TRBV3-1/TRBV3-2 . ASSQDIAGRGNTIY
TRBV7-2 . ASSSGRGDTEAF
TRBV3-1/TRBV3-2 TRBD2 ASSASSGGGYEQY
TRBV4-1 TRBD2 ASSLTGTSGGASDTQY
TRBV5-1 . ASSLAKLAPFNEQF
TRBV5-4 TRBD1 ASSLDQGARYGYT
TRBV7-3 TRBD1 ASSSQGALPSEAF
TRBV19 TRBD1 ASSEEQGYAF
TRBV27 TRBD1 ASRGAGTGGADTQY
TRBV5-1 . ASSLATGELF
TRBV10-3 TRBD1 AISDRGQGVAEAF
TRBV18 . ASSPPGGAYNEQF
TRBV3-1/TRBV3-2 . ASSRQGLPNYGYT
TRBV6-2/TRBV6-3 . ASSLDGYSYEQY
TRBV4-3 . ASSQNSGDRLVRLF
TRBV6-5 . ASSYSGGAGTGELF
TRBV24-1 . ATSDERRGSIGEQF
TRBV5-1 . ASSNLGGGTEAF
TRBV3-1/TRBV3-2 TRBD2 ASSQGAGGPYNEQF
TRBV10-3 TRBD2 AISDGLAGVNEQF
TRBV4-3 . ASSQDLGVVYGYT
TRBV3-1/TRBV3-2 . ASSPQGTEAF